This TCR beta chain was identified during a study of T-cell memory formation after mild COVID-19 (dated by TCRdb to the early 2020s). About the investigation overall: Most TCR sequence clusters were specific to one of the two donors. In a couple of donors, T-cell clones that expanded and contracted after mild COVID-19 were followed by sequencing TCRalpha and TCRbeta repertoires longitudinally. Two young, previously healthy adult volunteers, one female and one male, were included in the cohort. Paper-wide results and their limitations: Some responding clones were found in pre-infection memory, which suggests that pre-existing cross-reactive memory T cells took part in the SARS-CoV-2 response. Contracting CD4+ clones were located mainly in the CM and EM memory subsets, whereas CD8+ clones were found to be enriched in EMRA. The second-wave clones that peaked on day 37 were not confirmed to be SARS-CoV-2 specific. The study included only two mild cases, and larger cohorts that include severe cases with pre-infection samples were judged to be necessary. Balanced CD4/CD8 phenotypes were observed for clones contracting from day 15 to 85, whereas a bias towards CD4+ was observed for a second wave of clones expanding from day 15 to 37.

Spanning cysteine to phenylalanine, the CDR3 consists of 14 amino acids. Only the CDR3 DNA stays, 42 bases, in frame from base 1. CDR1 is given as SGHVS and CDR2 as FNYEAQ, both from the germline V gene. V is reduced by 3 bases and J by 5 bases, leaving a spacing of 13 bases between them. Concerning this clonotype itself: Its recognized antigen is unknown. Base-call qualities are not available, and no considerably larger clone is one nucleotide away.

PBMCs were isolated by Ficoll-Paque density gradient centrifugation. The sample was run on an Illumina NovaSeq 6000. cDNA libraries for TCRalpha and TCRbeta were prepared by 5'RACE using constant-segment primers, with sample barcodes and unique molecular identifiers added. Trizol reagent was used to extract RNA from every sample. Amplification of the libraries took two PCR steps, and the second step added a second sample barcode plus Illumina TruSeq adapters. Sequencing of the libraries was done on an Illumina NovaSeq, producing 2 x 150 bp paired-end reads. The paper's processing steps were these. With migec v1.2.7, reads were demultiplexed and then collapsed into UMI-guided consensus sequences. Using mixcr v2.1.11, UMI consensuses were aligned to TRA and TRB V and J templates and then assembled into clonotypes. A clonotype was counted as expanded or contracted only when both edgeR and NoisET called the clonotype significant, with the noise models trained on biological replicates. For edgeR calls, the cutoffs were a false discovery rate-adjusted p below 0.01 and a log2 fold-change threshold of 1. As an exploratory analysis of dynamics, max-normalized trajectories of the 1000 most abundant clonotypes were examined by PCA with hierarchical clustering. The CD4 or CD8 phenotype of responding clones was assigned using the separately sequenced CD4+ and CD8+ repertoires. The raw public reads went through TCRdb reprocessing: fastp at Q25, MiXCR clone calling, in-frame beta chains kept. A single entry per CDR3 protein holds the most common genes and DNA from its merged rows. In this record, the V and J calls reflect TCRdb's handling and not the investigators' own analysis. This sample comprises about 60,000 distinct CDR3 sequences, less than 15% of them detected only once. About 22% of the sample belongs to the ten largest clones.

This chain is built from TRBV7-6 and TRBJ2-5; the D region may be TRBD1 or TRBD2, each matching 6 bases equally. Material: PBMCs or a T cell subset sorted from them (not recorded which). The clonotype comes from a man younger than 30 who had mild COVID-19 (a few samples of this study predate the infection). The sample titles of this study are shuffled in the database, so cell type and time point are left out; the donor was told from shared clones. The nucleotide sequence is TGTGCCAGCAGCTTTGGGCAAGGGGGGGAGACCCAGTACTTC. Translated, it gives CASSFGQGGETQYF.